These 25 T cell receptor beta chains share one sample of origin, sequenced in a study of cytomegalovirus exposure and HLA in healthy donors. The PCR had 60 Vbeta and 13 Jbeta primers. The protocol was immunoSEQ multiplex PCR, while the TCRdb copy is restricted to in-frame clones and leaves out a portion. The table lists about 90,000 clones, 84% of them singletons. Specimen: PBMCs. All receptors come from a man aged 18 to 30 in good health and CMV-seronegative.

The chain uses TRBV7-9 and TRBJ1-1; 7 bases are shared with TRBD1. J was trimmed by 11 bases and V by 2 bases; bases with no gene match: 8. The CDR3 has 13 residues. Germline values: CDR1 SEHNR, CDR2 FQNEAQ (reference sequence). The CDR3 sequence: CASSLSGRGHAFF. CDR3 in DNA: TGTGCCAGCAGCTTATCGGGAAGGGGGCATGCTTTCTTT.

The chain joins TRBV4-3 to TRBJ2-7; 11 bases align to TRBD1. V lost 4 bases, J lost 4 bases, and 6 bases stayed unmatched. This CDR3 contains 15 residues. Germline CDR1 and CDR2: LGHNA and YSLEER. The CDR3 DNA reads as TGCGCCAGCAGCCTAGAGGACAGGGGGCGATACGAGCAGTACTTC. This sequence encodes CASSLEDRGRYEQYF.

This chain's CDR3 is CASSDMGRRQYGYTF. DNA of the CDR3: TGTGCCAGCAGTGATATGGGTCGCAGACAGTATGGCTACACCTTC. V usage is TRBV6-1 and J usage is TRBJ1-2, with D possibly matching TRBD1 (5 bases). This CDR3 region has 15 residues. V lost 3 bases, J lost 5 bases, and 16 bases lay in between. Germline V gene lookup returns CDR1 MNHNS and CDR2 SASEGT.

V gene TRBV6-5 combines with J gene TRBJ2-3; TRBD2 matches 9 bases. CDR3 length: 14 amino acids. The germline gives CDR1 MNHEY, CDR2 SVGAGI. V was pared by 5 bases and J by 2 bases, with 2 bases of the junction left unmatched. The CDR3 region is CASSPSGDTDTQYF. In DNA form, the CDR3 reads TGTGCCAGCAGTCCTAGCGGGGACACAGATACGCAGTATTTT.

This chain connects TRBV20-1 to TRBJ1-1; D is undetermined. Germline CDR1 and CDR2: DFQATT and SNEGSKA (reference sequence). The CDR3 runs 11 residues. The V end lost 2 bases, the J end lost 4 bases, and 5 bases lay between the germline ends. The CDR3 sequence: CSARRSTEAFF. The CDR3 nucleotides read TGCAGTGCTAGACGGAGCACTGAAGCTTTCTTT.

V is TRBV28 and J is TRBJ2-5, with TRBD2 matching over 13 bases. This CDR3 has 15 amino acids. Trimming cost V 8 bases and J 2 bases; bases outside gene matches: 5. The germline V gene encodes CDR1 MDHEN and CDR2 SYDVKM. The CDR3 protein is CASGLAGARQETQYF. DNA of the CDR3: TGTGCCAGCGGACTAGCGGGAGCTCGGCAAGAGACCCAGTACTTC.

The rearrangement links TRBV2 to TRBJ2-5; D is possibly TRBD1 (5 bases). The CDR3 sequence is 14 residues long. V was clipped by 1 base and J by 3 bases, with 9 bases between them. Germline V gene sequence: CDR1 SNHLY, CDR2 FYNNEI. The CDR3 DNA reads TGTGCCAGCAGTGAAGGACAGTATAAAGAGACCCAGTACTTC. Amino acids: CASSEGQYKETQYF.

The J gene is TRBJ1-2, the V gene TRBV13; D is unclear. This CDR3 comprises 14 residues. Germline CDR1 PRHDT, CDR2 FYEKMQ (reference sequence). With 6 bases removed from V and 3 bases from J, the gap between germline ends came to 14 bases. The CDR3 loop reads CASRPWTDHYGYTF. As DNA, the CDR3 is TGTGCCAGCAGACCCTGGACTGATCACTATGGCTACACCTTC.

The chain links TRBV28 to TRBJ1-2; 7 nucleotides line up with TRBD1. Germline-derived CDR1 and CDR2 are MDHEN and SYDVKM. The length of the CDR3 is 12 residues. V lost 7 bases to trimming and J lost 6 bases; unmatched junction nucleotides: 5. The CDR3 is CASILQGNGYTF. As DNA, the CDR3 is TGTGCCAGCATCTTACAGGGGAATGGCTACACCTTC.

This chain uses TRBV30 with TRBJ1-1; D is ambiguous. V was trimmed by 0 bases and J by 1 base, leaving 12 bases between them. CDR3 length: 15 amino acids. Per germline, CDR1 GTSNPN and CDR2 SVGIG (reference sequence). Written as DNA, the CDR3 is TGTGCCTGGAGTGTAGGTGGAGTGGGGAACACTGAAGCTTTCTTT. Amino acids: CAWSVGGVGNTEAFF.

Written as DNA, the CDR3 is TGTGCCAGCAGTTCCCAAGCGGGAGAAGAGACCCAGTACTTC. Protein: CASSSQAGEETQYF. The V call is TRBV28, the J call TRBJ2-5, with 8 bases matching TRBD2. This CDR3 is built from 14 residues. The germline CDR1 and CDR2 sequences are MDHEN and SYDVKM. V shed 4 bases and J 3 bases; nucleotides not matched to a gene: 4.

The chain uses TRBV11-2 and TRBJ2-3, with D possibly matching TRBD2 (5 bases). This CDR3 has 12 amino acids. V was shortened by 6 bases and J by 6 bases, with 10 bases between the two germline ends. The germline gives CDR1 SGHAT, CDR2 FQNNGV. In nucleotides, the CDR3 is TGTGCCAGCAGTCGGGGTGGGGATACGCAGTATTTT. Encoded protein: CASSRGGDTQYF.

The J gene is TRBJ1-5, the V gene TRBV28; TRBD1 is a possible D gene (6 bases). Germline V CDR1 and CDR2: MDHEN, SYDVKM. This CDR3 is built from 15 residues. V was clipped by 2 bases and J by 7 bases, with 15 bases between them. As DNA, the CDR3 is TGTGCCAGCAGTTTACCGGGAGGGGGTAACCAGCCCCAGCATTTT. Translated: CASSLPGGGNQPQHF.

The rearrangement joins TRBV28 to TRBJ2-7; the D gene is possibly TRBD2 (7 bases). The CDR3 covers 15 residues. Germline CDR1 reads MDHEN; CDR2 reads SYDVKM. V lost 5 bases and J 2 bases, leaving 16 bases between the germline ends. Written as DNA, the CDR3 is TGTGCCAGCAGTCCCCCTGGGGGGGGCGCCTACGAGCAGTACTTC. This codes for CASSPPGGGAYEQYF.

The V gene is TRBV7-9, the J gene TRBJ2-2; D might be TRBD2 (6 bases). Trimming removed 5 bases from V and 4 bases from J, with 14 bases in between. This CDR3 contains 15 residues. The V gene's germline CDR1 is SEHNR and CDR2 FQNEAQ (reference sequence). The CDR3, as DNA: TGTGCCAGCAGCGGCTCGACTAGTTTCACCGGGGAGCTGTTTTTT. The encoded protein is CASSGSTSFTGELFF.

This clone was found once. This sequence joins TRBV6-4 and TRBJ2-7; 9 bases agree with TRBD1. This CDR3 region has 16 residues. V was pared by 5 bases and J by 6 bases, with 14 bases of the junction left unmatched. From germline, CDR1 is MRHNA and CDR2 SNTAGT. The CDR3 sequence is CASSRITGGPTFEQYF. The CDR3 nucleotides are TGTGCCAGCAGTCGAATTACAGGGGGCCCAACCTTCGAGCAGTACTTC.

The CDR3 region has the DNA TGTGCCAGCAGTTTGACCTACGCGGGAGGGGGCAATGAGCAGTTCTTC. It yields the protein CASSLTYAGGGNEQFF. V gene TRBV28 combines with J gene TRBJ2-1; 9 bases are shared with TRBD2. The CDR3 is made up of 16 amino acids. Germline values: CDR1 MDHEN, CDR2 SYDVKM. V lost 3 bases, J lost 6 bases, and 9 bases stayed unmatched. Looking up the rest from reference TRBV28 and TRBJ2-1 gives the full variable domain: DVKVTQSSRYLVKRTGEKVFLECVQDMDHENMFWYRQDPGLGLRLIYFSYDVKMKEKGDIPEGYSVSREKKERFSLILESASTNQTSMYLCASSLTYAGGGNEQFFGPGTRLTVL.

This clone qualifies as medium-sized. The chain uses TRBV6-4 and TRBJ2-1; 7 bases are shared with TRBD2. Germline V gene data show CDR1 as MRHNA and CDR2 as SNTAGT. Trimming at V came to 3 bases and at J to 5 bases, leaving 1 base not matched to a gene. The CDR3 contains 13 residues. CDR3 loop: CASSEREHNEQFF. For the CDR3, the DNA is TGTGCCAGCAGTGAGCGGGAGCACAATGAGCAGTTCTTC.

The chain joins TRBV30 to TRBJ2-5; D possibly corresponds to TRBD1 (5 bases). There are 14 residues in the CDR3. Germline lookup yields CDR1 GTSNPN and CDR2 SVGIG (reference sequence). The germline V and J ends were trimmed by 1 base and 4 bases, with 13 bases remaining between them. CDR3 protein: CAWSGGPAPETQYF. CDR3 in DNA: TGTGCCTGGAGTGGGGGCCCAGCCCCAGAGACCCAGTACTTC. Drawing the rest from reference TRBV30 and TRBJ2-5, the complete variable domain is SQTIHQWPATLVQPVGSPLSLECTVEGTSNPNLYWYRQAAGRGLQLLFYSVGIGQISSEVPQNLSASRPQDRQFILSSKKLLLSDSGFYLCAWSGGPAPETQYFGPGTRLLVL.

The rearrangement links TRBV5-4 to TRBJ1-1; D might be TRBD1 (5 bases). The CDR3 is made up of 12 amino acids. Trimming took 9 bases from V and 2 from J, leaving 11 bases between them. Germline V gene data show CDR1 as SGHNT and CDR2 as YYREEE (reference sequence). The CDR3 DNA reads as TGTGCCACCAGACAGCCTAACACTGAAGCTTTCTTT. It encodes CATRQPNTEAFF.

The chain recombines TRBV6-5 with TRBJ2-1; TRBD2 matches at 14 bases. The CDR3 covers 15 residues. The germline V gene encodes CDR1 MNHEY and CDR2 SVGAGI. With V trimmed by 2 bases and J by 7 bases, 1 base remained unmatched. DNA for the CDR3: TGTGCCAGCAGTTACGGGACTAGCGGGAGTAATGAGCAGTTCTTC. Encoded protein: CASSYGTSGSNEQFF.

This clone was recorded a few times. The chain joins TRBV30 to TRBJ2-6; D might be TRBD2 (6 bases). This CDR3 has 16 amino acids. Trimming left V 3 bases short and J 0 bases short, with 12 bases between. Germline CDR1 GTSNPN, CDR2 SVGIG (reference sequence). CDR3 nucleotide sequence: TGTGCCTGGAGCCGAGTGGGGGGCTCTGGGGCCAACGTCCTGACTTTC. Its protein is CAWSRVGGSGANVLTF.

This chain links TRBV19 with TRBJ1-5, with D maybe TRBD1 (6 bases). Germline-derived CDR1 and CDR2 are LNHDA and SQIVND (reference sequence). Trimming stripped 3 bases from V and 4 bases from J, with 13 bases between. The CDR3 runs 15 residues. The CDR3 is CASSMPDRRNQPQHF. The CDR3 DNA follows: TGTGCCAGTAGTATGCCGGACAGAAGAAATCAGCCCCAGCATTTT.

V usage is TRBV6-1 and J usage is TRBJ2-2; weak D call: TRBD2 (5 bases). From germline, CDR1 is MNHNS and CDR2 SASEGT. V was pared by 8 bases and J by 7 bases, with 8 bases between. The length of the CDR3 is 11 residues. The CDR3 nucleotides read TGTGCCAGCTTAGCGTTCGGGGAGCTGTTTTTT. Translated: CASLAFGELFF.

This rearrangement joins TRBV2 to TRBJ1-1, with 7 bases that match TRBD1. CDR3 size: 15 residues. The trim removed 6 bases at V and 2 bases at J, leaving 9 bases unmatched. Germline lookup yields CDR1 SNHLY and CDR2 FYNNEI. The CDR3 DNA reads as TGTGCCAGCAGAGAAAACAGGGGTAGTAACACTGAAGCTTTCTTT. Translating it yields CASRENRGSNTEAFF.